This T cell receptor beta chain comes out of a study of blood T cell repertoires in COVID-19. Across the whole study: Specimens from acute and convalescent COVID-19 originated in the United States, Italy and Spain. T cells, B-cell-depleted T cells, or PBMCs provided the cDNA or gDNA that served as material.

This CDR3 spans 17 amino acids. Germline CDR1 WSHSY, CDR2 SAAADI. Between the trimmed V and J ends, which lost 0 bases and 4 bases, there was a span of 16 bases. Source study methods: For nucleated cells, counts were estimated from reference gene primer amplification. The data were produced by immunoSEQ multiplex PCR, yet TCRdb's version contains in-frame clones alone and is incomplete. The DNA gave D and trimming, while V, J and clone size come from that table. The data contain some 120,000 clones, about 86% of them seen just once; the ten biggest clones take up approximately 2.3%. The origin of this receptor is a woman between 45 and 60 years old with acute or convalescent COVID-19. The sequenced sample was peripheral blood. J is TRBJ1-3 and V is TRBV10-2; D is unclear. The CDR3 nucleotides read TGCGCCAGCAGTGAGTCGGTTAGTAGCGTGTCCGGAAACACCATATATTTT. Translating it yields CASSESVSSVSGNTIYF.